Shown below are 18 T cell receptor beta chains from a single sample sequenced in a study of blood T cell repertoires in COVID-19. Sequencing used immunoSEQ multiplex PCR; TCRdb keeps in-frame clones, though not all of them. The sample yields a few hundred thousand clones, about 85% seen once. Sequenced: peripheral blood. These receptors came from a human donor with COVID-19, enrolled during active disease. The donor label of this sample is uncertain.

The CDR3 loop reads CASSSGQGDTF. The CDR3 coding sequence is TGTGCCAGCAGTTCCGGACAGGGGGACACCTTC. This chain links TRBV6-5 with TRBJ1-2; 10 nucleotides agree with TRBD1. The germline gives CDR1 MNHEY, CDR2 SVGAGI. V trimming: 4 bases; J trimming: 12 bases; junction bases outside the gene matches: 2. The CDR3 runs 11 residues.

J is TRBJ2-5 and V is TRBV27; no clear D gene. Germline CDR1 and CDR2: MNHEY and SMNVEV (reference sequence). The CDR3 spans 13 residues. The V end was cut by 6 bases, the J end by 4 bases, with 12 bases between. The CDR3 reads CASRLMGAETQYF. CDR3 in DNA: TGTGCCAGCAGACTTATGGGCGCAGAGACCCAGTACTTC.

This chain connects TRBV28 to TRBJ2-7; possibly TRBD1 for D (6 bases). V was pared by 3 bases and J by 3 bases, with 18 bases between. The CDR3 extends over 16 amino acids. From germline, CDR1 is MDHEN and CDR2 SYDVKM. Here the CDR3 DNA reads TGTGCCAGCAGTTTGTACTCGAGTAAGGGGGTCTACGAGCAGTACTTC. Protein: CASSLYSSKGVYEQYF.

This chain uses TRBV6-2 or TRBV6-3 with TRBJ2-3; TRBD2 aligns across 9 bases. V was clipped by 6 bases and J by 4 bases; unmatched bases: 11. The CDR3 has 16 residues. Germline CDR1 is MNHEY and CDR2 is SVGEGT. The CDR3 protein is CASSPQLAGLADTQYF. DNA for the CDR3: TGTGCCAGCAGCCCTCAGCTAGCGGGATTGGCAGATACGCAGTATTTT.

CDR3 coding DNA: TGTGCCAGCAGTTTACGAGGGCCTGAGATCGTCTCTGGGGCCAACGTCCTGACTTTC. It is translated as CASSLRGPEIVSGANVLTF. This rearrangement joins TRBV2 to TRBJ2-6; possibly TRBD2 for D (5 bases). This CDR3 is 19 amino acids long. Trimming stripped 5 bases from V and 0 bases from J, with 20 bases between. Germline CDR1 SNHLY, CDR2 FYNNEI.

The chain couples TRBV19 to TRBJ2-5, with 12 bases matching TRBD2. This CDR3 has 16 residues. V lost 6 bases and J lost 3; bases outside the gene matches: 8. The germline gives CDR1 LNHDA, CDR2 SQIVND (reference sequence). This CDR3 is CASSATGLAGKETQYF. The DNA of the CDR3 is TGTGCCAGTAGCGCAACCGGACTAGCGGGAAAAGAGACCCAGTACTTC.

This clone has more than one count but fewer than ten. This chain uses TRBV4-3 with TRBJ2-3; possibly TRBD2 for D (5 bases). The V end lost 0 bases, the J end lost 6 bases, and 13 bases lay between the germline ends. Germline V gives CDR1 LGHNA, CDR2 YSLEER. The CDR3 is made up of 15 amino acids. This chain's CDR3 is CASSQDIRRGDTQYF. The CDR3 bases are TGCGCCAGCAGCCAAGATATCAGGCGAGGGGATACGCAGTATTTT.

CDR3 region: CASRSGGDSPLHF. In DNA, the CDR3 is TGTGCCAGCAGGTCAGGGGGCGATTCACCCCTCCACTTT. V usage is TRBV28 and J usage is TRBJ1-6; 8 nucleotides align to TRBD1. Germline loops: CDR1 MDHEN, CDR2 SYDVKM. This CDR3 is built from 13 residues. The V gene end was trimmed by 6 bases and the J gene end by 8 bases; junction bases not matched to a gene: 3.

This clone occurred a few times. The chain combines TRBV7-8 with TRBJ2-1, with TRBD2 matching over 7 bases. The CDR3 loop spans 14 amino acids. Germline lookup yields CDR1 SGHVS and CDR2 FQNEAQ. V trimming: 5 bases; J trimming: 10 bases; junction bases outside the gene matches: 11. In DNA form, the CDR3 reads TGTGCCAGCAGCCGAATCAGCGGGGCTCCCGAGCAGTTCTTC. Its protein is CASSRISGAPEQFF.

The chain uses TRBV7-8 and TRBJ1-1; D is possibly TRBD1 (5 bases). CDR1 and CDR2 (germline): SGHVS, FQNEAQ. The CDR3 consists of 13 residues. V lost 4 bases and J 1 base, leaving 7 bases between the germline ends. The CDR3 DNA sequence: TGTGCCAGCAGCTGGACACAGAACACTGAAGCTTTCTTT. Encoded protein: CASSWTQNTEAFF.

The chain couples TRBV5-1 to TRBJ1-3; 11 nucleotides agree with TRBD1. With V trimmed by 1 base and J by 3 bases, 9 bases remained unmatched. CDR1 and CDR2 (germline): SGHRS, YFSETQ. The CDR3 length is 18 residues. CDR3: CASSLMGTGGNLGNTIYF. Written as DNA, the CDR3 is TGCGCCAGCAGCTTGATGGGGACAGGGGGTAACCTTGGAAACACCATATATTTT.

This clone was counted many times. The rearrangement joins TRBV7-9 to TRBJ1-1; unclear D gene. Trimming took off 5 bases at V and 1 base at J, with 11 bases between the two ends. This CDR3 has 14 residues. Per germline, CDR1 SEHNR and CDR2 FQNEAQ (reference sequence). The CDR3 DNA is TGTGCCAGCAGCCCCTGGCAGCGGAACACTGAAGCTTTCTTT. Its protein product is CASSPWQRNTEAFF.

The chain is built from TRBV7-9 and TRBJ1-2; D gene uncertain. Trimming stripped 5 bases from V and 8 bases from J, with 15 bases between. The CDR3 contains 13 residues. Germline V gene data show CDR1 as SEHNR and CDR2 as FQNEAQ (reference sequence). In nucleotides, the CDR3 is TGTGCCAGCAGCCTCAGCGGCCCTGACGGCTACACCTTC. This encodes CASSLSGPDGYTF.

V usage is TRBV29-1 and J usage is TRBJ1-4; 7 bases line up with TRBD1. CDR1 and CDR2 (germline): SQVTM, ANQGSEA. Unmatched junction bases numbered 9, after V lost 6 bases and J lost 8 bases. This CDR3 spans 13 amino acids. CDR3 coding DNA: TGCAGCGTAGCAGGGGGGAGAGGCGAAAAACTGTTTTTT. This sequence encodes CSVAGGRGEKLFF.

The rearrangement links TRBV5-4 to TRBJ1-6, with D perhaps TRBD1 (6 bases). Germline lookup yields CDR1 SGHNT and CDR2 YYREEE (reference sequence). This CDR3 is 15 amino acids long. V was pared by 1 base and J by 9 bases, with 14 bases between. As DNA, the CDR3 is TGTGCCAGCAGCTTGTCAGTGACAGGTGGTTCACCCCTCCACTTT. Translated, it gives CASSLSVTGGSPLHF.

The chain employs TRBV6-1 and TRBJ1-3; 7 nucleotides line up with TRBD1. The ends lost 2 bases at V and 4 bases at J; junction bases unmatched: 8. CDR1 and CDR2 (germline): MNHNS, SASEGT. The CDR3 consists of 16 residues. The CDR3 sequence is CASSENPTGAGNTIYF. CDR3 DNA: TGTGCCAGCAGTGAAAACCCAACAGGGGCAGGAAACACCATATATTTT.

The rearrangement uses TRBV6-6 and TRBJ2-7, with TRBD1 matching over 9 bases. The junction had 7 bases not matched to a gene; V was cut back by 4 bases and J by 6 bases. Per germline, CDR1 MNHNY and CDR2 SVGAGI (reference sequence). This CDR3 comprises 14 residues. The CDR3 DNA sequence: TGTGCCAGCAGTTTCGGACAGGGGAGAGGCGAGCAGTACTTC. Its protein is CASSFGQGRGEQYF.

This sequence joins TRBV29-1 and TRBJ2-1, with 12 bases matching TRBD2. The V segment lost 7 bases and the J segment 8 bases; nucleotides outside the gene matches: 9. This CDR3 comprises 14 residues. Germline-derived CDR1 and CDR2 are SQVTM and ANQGSEA. The CDR3 coding sequence is TGCAGCGCCCCGACTAGCGGGAGTACAGATGAGCAGTTCTTC. Encoded protein: CSAPTSGSTDEQFF.